This TCR beta chain was documented in a study of blood T cells in healthy people across ages. Study outcomes and limitations: Greater diversity and more naive CD4+ cells were seen in long-lived donors than in aged donors. With naive T cell percentage, TCR beta diversity showed a strong correlation.

As for this clonotype: Antigen specificity is unknown.

The second PCR ran about 6 to 12 cycles with a sample-barcoded 5' primer and J-beta primers. A single record per CDR3 protein comes from TCRdb applying MiXCR to the 5' RACE reads. The data contain roughly 1.7 million distinct CDR3 sequences, about 31% of them singletons. The authors isolated at least 6 million PBMCs per sample. The CDR3 loop spans 15 amino acids. CDR1 is ENHRY, CDR2 SYGVKD, per germline. V was pared by 3 bases and J by 6 bases, with 18 bases between. The source material was blood. This sequence was found in a woman aged 25 to 39 in good health. The V and J genes are TRBV10-3 and TRBJ2-7, with TRBD1 as a possible D gene (6 bases). DNA for the CDR3: TGTGCCATCAGTGATTGGGGGCGGCGCGTCCGCGAGCAGTACTTC. Translating it yields CAISDWGRRVREQYF.